Each of the 23 T cell receptor beta chains below was sequenced from the same sample in a study of read filtering for tumor transcriptome and immune sequencing. Molecular barcoded adaptors covering alpha/delta and beta/gamma chains were used on approximately 400 ng RNA. From the reads, TCRdb called clonotypes with MiXCR, one entry per CDR3 protein. The table shows roughly 130,000 distinct CDR3 sequences, with 10% to 15% occurring only once. The specimen was a population of CD138-negative cells sorted from bone marrow. These receptors all stem from a donor over 35 with multiple myeloma.

The J gene is TRBJ2-3, the V gene TRBV6-6, with 7 positions matching TRBD2. Trimming cost V 2 bases and J 1 base; bases outside gene matches: 3. The CDR3 is 15 residues long. Germline assignment: CDR1 MNHNY and CDR2 SVGAGI (reference sequence). CDR3 in amino acids: CASSYGGSGTDTQYF. In nucleotides, the CDR3 is TGTGCCAGCAGTTACGGCGGGAGCGGCACAGATACGCAGTATTTT.

This clonotype came up many times. The chain recombines TRBV6-1 with TRBJ2-7, with 8 bases fitting TRBD2. Per the germline V gene, CDR1 is MNHNS and CDR2 is SASEGT. The CDR3 runs 17 residues. The trim removed 7 bases at V and 3 bases at J, leaving 17 bases unmatched. CDR3 region: CASNPKGSAGVIYEQYF. For the CDR3, the DNA is TGTGCCAGCAACCCGAAGGGTTCAGCGGGAGTCATCTACGAGCAGTACTTC.

Remarks on this clonotype: A much larger clonotype is one base distant, so this may be a read error. V and J are TRBV15 and TRBJ2-7, with D maybe TRBD1 (5 bases). The germline CDR1 and CDR2 sequences are LNHNV and YYDKDF (reference sequence). CDR3 length: 14 residues. The CDR3 here is CATSKGVANYEQCF. As DNA, the CDR3 is TGTGCCACCAGCAAAGGGGTAGCCAACTACGAGCAGTGCTTC.

Sample share makes this clonotype medium-sized. This sequence joins TRBV27 and TRBJ2-1, with 7 bases identical to TRBD1. Unmatched junction bases numbered 4, after V lost 5 bases and J lost 9 bases. The germline gives CDR1 MNHEY, CDR2 SMNVEV (reference sequence). This CDR3 contains 12 residues. As DNA, the CDR3 is TGTGCCAGCAGTGTCTACAGGGGTGAGCAGTTCTTC. This translates into CASSVYRGEQFF.

This clonotype was seen at least ten times. V usage is TRBV29-1 and J usage is TRBJ1-1; D remains ambiguous. The length of the CDR3 is 13 residues. Looked up from germline, CDR1 is SQVTM and CDR2 is ANQGSEA. Trimming stripped 3 bases from V and 1 base from J, with 9 bases between. CDR3 amino acids: CSVDLGRNTEAFF. In DNA, the CDR3 is TGCAGCGTTGATTTGGGAAGGAACACTGAAGCTTTCTTT.

This clonotype was found many times. The chain couples TRBV11-1 to TRBJ2-1; 9 bases agree with TRBD1. The CDR3 is 19 amino acids. Trimming at V came to 2 bases and at J to 5 bases, leaving 16 bases not matched to a gene. Germline V gene lookup returns CDR1 SGHAT and CDR2 FQDESV (reference sequence). The CDR3 spells CASSLPPGDWGQGNNEQFF. As DNA, the CDR3 is TGTGCCAGCAGCTTACCCCCGGGGGACTGGGGACAGGGTAACAATGAGCAGTTCTTC.

A remark on this clonotype: This may be a read error, as it is one base from a much larger clone. The chain combines TRBV5-1 with TRBJ1-5; perhaps TRBD1 as D (5 bases). The CDR3 runs 15 residues. CDR1 is SGHRS and CDR2 is YFSETQ in the germline V gene. CDR3 loop: CASGFGGSGNQPQHF. Here the CDR3 DNA reads TGCGCCAGCGGCTTCGGGGGTTCGGGCAATCAGCCCCAGCATTTT.

In its sample, this clonotype was seen many times. The chain carries TRBV4-2 and TRBJ1-5; D ambiguous. From germline, CDR1 is LGHNA and CDR2 YNFKEQ. The CDR3 has 15 residues. V dropped 3 bases and J dropped 2 bases, with 11 bases sitting between them. CDR3 in DNA: TGTGCCAGCAGCCAGTTCGGCCAGGGCAATCAGCCCCAGCATTTT. Amino acids: CASSQFGQGNQPQHF.

Ten or more counts support this clonotype. The rearrangement joins TRBV7-2 to TRBJ2-3; 11 bases fit TRBD2. V was clipped by 4 bases and J by 1 base; unmatched bases: 10. The CDR3 sequence is 18 residues long. CDR1 is SGHTA, CDR2 FQGNSA, per germline. This chain's CDR3 is CASSSKVLAGGRTDTQYF. The CDR3 bases are TGTGCCAGCAGCTCCAAAGTTCTAGCGGGGGGACGCACAGATACGCAGTATTTT.

This clonotype was found many times. V is TRBV12-3 or TRBV12-4 and J is TRBJ1-4, with 7 positions matching TRBD1. V gave up 5 bases and J gave up 5 bases; unmatched junction bases: 5. The length of the CDR3 is 14 residues. The DNA for the CDR3 is TGTGCCAGCAGTCCCGGGACAGAAAATGAAAAACTGTTTTTT. Its translation: CASSPGTENEKLFF.

In its sample, this clonotype was seen many times. The chain has TRBV7-2 and TRBJ1-1; 7 positions match TRBD1. V was pared by 5 bases and J by 11 bases, with 5 bases of the junction left unmatched. Germline CDR1 reads SGHTA; CDR2 reads FQGNSA. The CDR3 loop spans 11 amino acids. CDR3 sequence reads: CASSALDRAFF. DNA of the CDR3: TGTGCCAGCAGCGCGTTGGACAGGGCTTTCTTT.

As for this clonotype: A much larger clone differs from this one at a single base, so this may be a read error. This sequence joins TRBV28 and TRBJ2-7; 9 bases line up with TRBD2. V lost 8 bases to trimming and J lost 2 bases; unmatched junction nucleotides: 7. The CDR3 contains 14 residues. CDR1 is MDHEN, CDR2 SYDVKM, per germline. The CDR3 bases are TGTGCCAGCCGACTAGCGGATGAGACCTACGAGCAGTACTTC. It codes for CASRLADETYEQYF.

Only a few counts were recorded for this clonotype. The CDR3 bases are TGTGCCAGCAGCCTAACCGGGGCCATGATATACGAGCAGTACTTC. Residues: CASSLTGAMIYEQYF. The rearrangement uses TRBV7-9 and TRBJ2-7; possibly TRBD1 or TRBD2 for D (5 bases each). Germline-derived CDR1 and CDR2 are SEHNR and FQNEAQ (reference sequence). The CDR3 length is 15 residues. With 5 bases removed from V and 4 bases from J, the gap between germline ends came to 18 bases.

This clonotype occurred many times. The gene calls are TRBV19 and TRBJ2-1; no reliable D call. Germline V gene sequence: CDR1 LNHDA, CDR2 SQIVND (reference sequence). This CDR3 region has 16 residues. V lost 2 bases to trimming and J lost 6 bases, with 17 bases between them. The CDR3: CASSINVGTASNEQFF. The CDR3 nucleotides read TGTGCCAGTAGTATAAATGTCGGAACAGCTTCCAATGAGCAGTTCTTC.

This clonotype was counted at least ten times. The J gene is TRBJ1-6, the V gene TRBV7-9, with D tentatively TRBD1 (6 bases). CDR1 and CDR2 from the germline V gene are SEHNR and FQNEAQ (reference sequence). V was shortened by 5 bases and J by 11 bases, with 13 bases between the two germline ends. This CDR3 is built from 13 residues. CDR3 sequence: CASSPNTGTPLHF. The DNA for the CDR3 is TGTGCCAGCAGCCCCAACACAGGGACACCCCTCCACTTT.

The chain couples TRBV2 to TRBJ1-1; a possible D gene is TRBD1 (6 bases). CDR1 and CDR2 from the germline V gene are SNHLY and FYNNEI. The ends were cut back, 5 bases at V and 7 bases at J, with 14 bases in the middle. The CDR3 runs to 13 residues. CDR3 nucleotide sequence: TGTGCCAGCAGTCCCACAGGGATTGGTGAAGCTTTCTTT. Translated: CASSPTGIGEAFF. Using reference TRBV2 and TRBJ1-1 for the parts outside the CDR3, the full variable domain is EPEVTQTPSHQVTQMGQEVILRCVPISNHLYFYWYRQILGQKVEFLVSFYNNEISEKSEIFDDQFSVERPDGSNFTLKIRSTKLEDSAMYFCASSPTGIGEAFFGQGTRLTVV.

The V gene is TRBV3-1, the J gene TRBJ2-3; TRBD2 might be the D (6 bases). The CDR3 length is 16 residues. The germline gives CDR1 LGHDT, CDR2 YNNKEL (reference sequence). The V end was cut by 0 bases, the J end by 2 bases, with 12 bases between. The DNA for the CDR3 is TGTGCCAGCAGCCAAGATTGGGGAGGCTCCACAGATACGCAGTATTTT. Encoded protein: CASSQDWGGSTDTQYF.

The table lists this clonotype with a count of one. A much more abundant neighbour one base away suggests this may be a read error. The V gene is TRBV28, the J gene TRBJ2-2, with 10 bases identical to TRBD2. In germline, CDR1 is MDHEN, CDR2 SYDVKM. The CDR3 runs to 13 residues. The CDR3 DNA reads as TGTGCCAGCAGTCGACTAACTAGCGGGGAGCCGTTTTTT. It yields the protein CASSRLTSGEPFF.

This clonotype was seen repeatedly, ten times or more. The V call is TRBV5-1, the J call TRBJ1-2; a possible D gene is TRBD1 (5 bases). This CDR3 is 15 amino acids long. V was pared by 6 bases and J by 1 base, with 16 bases between. The germline gives CDR1 SGHRS, CDR2 YFSETQ. The CDR3 spells CASKVGLSNNYGYTF. The CDR3 DNA sequence: TGCGCCAGCAAAGTGGGGCTCAGTAATAACTATGGCTACACCTTC.

This clonotype was counted many times. This sequence joins TRBV9 and TRBJ1-1; perhaps TRBD1 as D (6 bases). Per the germline V gene, CDR1 is SGDLS and CDR2 is YYNGEE. This CDR3 region has 14 residues. V lost 3 bases and J 1 base, leaving 10 bases between the germline ends. This CDR3 is CASSAGQKNTEAFF. DNA for the CDR3: TGTGCCAGCAGCGCCGGACAGAAGAACACTGAAGCTTTCTTT.

This clonotype was detected many times. The J gene is TRBJ2-7, the V gene TRBV20-1; 8 bases align to TRBD1. CDR1 and CDR2 from the germline V gene are DFQATT and SNEGSKA (reference sequence). The CDR3 contains 14 residues. V shed 6 bases, J shed 2 bases, and the junction held 9 bases outside the gene matches. DNA of the CDR3: TGCAGTGCCGAAACCGGGACAGGCCCCTACGAGCAGTACTTC. Translated: CSAETGTGPYEQYF.

Points on this clonotype: At one boundary the junction diverges from the germline segment, which might be a read error. The V gene is TRBV27, the J gene TRBJ2-1; unclear D gene. The CDR3 runs to 14 residues. CDR1 and CDR2 (germline): MNHEY, SMNVEV (reference sequence). The CDR3 DNA follows: TGTGCCAGCATCAGCTCCACGAGGTACAATGAGCAGCTCTTC. It specifies CASISSTRYNEQLF.

This clonotype was detected ten times or more. The genes are TRBV11-3 and TRBJ2-3; a weak D match, TRBD2 (6 bases). Trimming left V 5 bases short and J 2 bases short, with 14 bases between. Germline V gene lookup returns CDR1 SGHNT and CDR2 YENEEA. The CDR3 is 15 residues long. The DNA of the CDR3 is TGTGCCAGCAGCCGTCTCGGAGGGCCCACAGATACGCAGTATTTT. Amino acids: CASSRLGGPTDTQYF.